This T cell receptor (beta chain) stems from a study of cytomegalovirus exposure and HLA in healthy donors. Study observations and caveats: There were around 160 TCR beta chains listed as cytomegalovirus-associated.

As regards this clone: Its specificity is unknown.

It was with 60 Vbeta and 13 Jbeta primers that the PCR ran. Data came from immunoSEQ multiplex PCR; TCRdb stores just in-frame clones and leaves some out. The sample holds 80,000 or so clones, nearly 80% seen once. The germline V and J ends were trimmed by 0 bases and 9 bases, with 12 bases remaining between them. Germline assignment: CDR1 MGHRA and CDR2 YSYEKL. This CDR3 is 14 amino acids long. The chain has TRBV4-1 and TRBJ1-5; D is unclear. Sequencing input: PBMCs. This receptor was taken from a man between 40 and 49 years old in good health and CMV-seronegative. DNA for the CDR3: TGCGCCAGCAGCCAAGATCTAAGTCCGGGGCCCCAGCATTTT. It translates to CASSQDLSPGPQHF.